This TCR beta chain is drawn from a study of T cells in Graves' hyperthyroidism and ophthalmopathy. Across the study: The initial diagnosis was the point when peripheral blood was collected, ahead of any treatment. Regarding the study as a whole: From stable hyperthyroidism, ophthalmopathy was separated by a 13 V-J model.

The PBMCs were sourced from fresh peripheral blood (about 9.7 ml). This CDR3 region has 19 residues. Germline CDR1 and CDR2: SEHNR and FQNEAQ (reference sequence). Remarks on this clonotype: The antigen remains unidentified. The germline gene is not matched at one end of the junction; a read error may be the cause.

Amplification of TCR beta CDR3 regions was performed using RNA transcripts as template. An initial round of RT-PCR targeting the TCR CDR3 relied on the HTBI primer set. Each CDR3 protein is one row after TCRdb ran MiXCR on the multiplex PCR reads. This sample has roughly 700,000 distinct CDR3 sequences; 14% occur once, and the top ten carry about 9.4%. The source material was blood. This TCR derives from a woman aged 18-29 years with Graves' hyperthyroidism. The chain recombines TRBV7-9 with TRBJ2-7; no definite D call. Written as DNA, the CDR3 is TGCGCCAGCAGCCAAGATACGACCCAAGGGCGTTCTGTCCCCTACGAGCAGTACTTC. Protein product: CASSQDTTQGRSVPYEQYF.